The 20 T cell receptor beta chains below come from one sample, sequenced in a study of blood T cells in healthy people across ages. A second PCR, run for about 6 to 11 cycles, used a sample-barcoded 5' primer plus a J-beta primer mix. MiXCR was run by TCRdb on the 5' RACE reads, yielding one entry per CDR3 protein. The sample records some 850,000 distinct CDR3 sequences, about a quarter being singletons. This sample was also put to use in a study of T cells of mothers and their children.

Sequenced: blood. Every receptor here comes from a boy aged 5-17 years in good health.

This clonotype was observed a handful of times. The chain couples TRBV6-5 to TRBJ1-4, with D possibly being TRBD1 (6 bases). V gave up 2 bases and J gave up 5 bases, with 12 bases separating them. From germline, CDR1 is MNHEY and CDR2 SVGAGI. This CDR3 has 15 amino acids. Written as DNA, the CDR3 is TGTGCCAGCAGTTACACGACAGGCGGAAATGAAAAACTGTTTTTT. It codes for CASSYTTGGNEKLFF.

This clonotype was detected a few times. The chain has TRBV5-1 and TRBJ2-1, with 15 bases matching TRBD2. The germline V gene encodes CDR1 SGHRS and CDR2 YFSETQ. There are 17 residues in the CDR3. Germline trimming cut 4 bases from V and 5 bases from J; bases unmatched to any gene: 7. The CDR3 loop reads CASSPMGLAGGHNEQFF. The CDR3 coding sequence is TGCGCCAGCAGCCCGATGGGACTAGCGGGGGGCCACAATGAGCAGTTCTTC.

In the case of this clonotype: One junction end does not reproduce the germline sequence, and a read error may be involved. This chain joins TRBV12-3 or TRBV12-4 and TRBJ2-5; TRBD2 matches 10 bases. The CDR3 covers 19 residues. The CDR3 coding sequence is TGTGCCAGCAGTTCCAGGGGAGTTAGCGGGGGGAAAGTCTACAATGAGCGGTTCTTC. Translated: CASSSRGVSGGKVYNERFF.

The CDR3 sequence: CASRVLAGDYNEQFF. The CDR3 bases are TGTGCCAGCAGGGTACTAGCGGGGGATTACAATGAGCAGTTCTTC. The rearrangement joins TRBV2 to TRBJ2-1; TRBD2 matches 11 bases. V lost 6 bases and J lost 4; bases outside the gene matches: 5. The CDR3 runs to 15 residues. Germline lookup yields CDR1 SNHLY and CDR2 FYNNEI.

V gene TRBV3-1 combines with J gene TRBJ1-2; D uncertain. The CDR3 is 14 residues long. The V and J ends lost 0 bases and 5 bases respectively, with 10 bases between them. Germline V gives CDR1 LGHDT, CDR2 YNNKEL (reference sequence). CDR3 sequence (DNA): TGTGCCAGCAGCCAAGATATGGCGGCATATGGCTACACCTTC. The encoded protein is CASSQDMAAYGYTF.

V is TRBV5-5 and J is TRBJ1-1; 7 bases are shared with TRBD1. Unmatched junction bases numbered 7, after V lost 4 bases and J lost 4 bases. The CDR3 runs to 14 residues. Germline CDR1 is SGHKS and CDR2 is YYEKEE (reference sequence). The CDR3 region is CASSRTDRATEAFF. The CDR3 DNA sequence: TGTGCCAGCAGCCGGACCGACAGGGCCACTGAAGCTTTCTTT.

This clonotype was counted between two and nine times. The chain uses TRBV5-1 and TRBJ1-3, with D uncertain. The CDR3 covers 17 residues. V was cut by 0 bases and J by 7 bases, with 20 bases left in between. CDR1 and CDR2 (germline): SGHRS, YFSETQ. The CDR3 spells CASSLAVGRNPFNTIYF. CDR3 DNA: TGCGCCAGCAGCTTGGCCGTGGGCAGGAATCCGTTTAACACCATATATTTT.

The chain recombines TRBV30 with TRBJ2-7, with D tentatively TRBD1 or TRBD2 (5 bases each). The CDR3 contains 13 residues. Trimming left V 3 bases short and J 6 bases short, with 15 bases between. Germline loops: CDR1 GTSNPN, CDR2 SVGIG (reference sequence). Here the CDR3 reads CAWRGDKGREQYF. The CDR3 DNA is TGTGCCTGGAGGGGAGACAAGGGGCGCGAGCAGTACTTC.

The chain combines TRBV3-1 with TRBJ2-3, with 7 positions matching TRBD1. The CDR3 loop spans 14 amino acids. Germline values: CDR1 LGHDT, CDR2 YNNKEL (reference sequence). The V and J ends lost 8 bases and 2 bases, in that order; junction bases with no gene match: 7. DNA of the CDR3: TGTGCCAGCCCCCTCGGGACAGCCACAGATACGCAGTATTTT. Protein: CASPLGTATDTQYF.

The rearrangement uses TRBV3-1 and TRBJ2-5; D remains ambiguous. Trimming took off 6 bases at V and 4 bases at J, with 12 bases between the two ends. This CDR3 spans 13 amino acids. Per the germline V gene, CDR1 is LGHDT and CDR2 is YNNKEL (reference sequence). The CDR3 DNA is TGTGCCAGCAGTTTTCCGGAAGGAGAGACCCAGTACTTC. The encoded protein is CASSFPEGETQYF.

This clonotype was counted a few times. This sequence joins TRBV14 and TRBJ2-3; D is unresolved. Per germline, CDR1 SGHDN and CDR2 FVKESK. The CDR3 has 15 residues. Trimming left V 1 base short and J 2 bases short, with 10 bases between. The CDR3 nucleotides read TGTGCCAGCAGCCAAGGGAACTACTACACAGATACGCAGTATTTT. Protein: CASSQGNYYTDTQYF.

This clonotype has more than one count but fewer than ten. In DNA form, the CDR3 reads TGTGCCAGCAGTTATAATGAGGAACAGCCCCAGCATTTT. The encoded protein is CASSYNEEQPQHF. V is TRBV6-5 and J is TRBJ1-5, with D unclear. Germline assignment: CDR1 MNHEY and CDR2 SVGAGI. This CDR3 contains 13 residues. V gave up 3 bases and J gave up 7 bases, with 10 bases separating them.

This clonotype was observed a few times. The rearrangement links TRBV28 to TRBJ1-2, with 9 nucleotides matching TRBD1. Germline V gene sequence: CDR1 MDHEN, CDR2 SYDVKM. V lost 6 bases to trimming and J lost 4 bases; unmatched junction nucleotides: 9. The CDR3 runs to 15 residues. CDR3 in DNA: TGTGCCAGCAGCCCAGGACAGGGGTCCTCCTATGGCTACACCTTC. The encoded protein is CASSPGQGSSYGYTF.

A word on this clonotype: A read error is possible here, since a much larger clone lies one base away. V and J are TRBV29-1 and TRBJ1-1; 8 bases align to TRBD1. This CDR3 is 13 amino acids long. Germline values: CDR1 SQVTM, CDR2 ANQGSEA. The DNA for the CDR3 is TGCAGCGCAGGGGGCATCGTAGACACTGAAGCTTCCTTT. This encodes CSAGGIVDTEASF.

This clonotype is a singleton in its sample. The chain joins TRBV5-1 to TRBJ2-5; D possibly corresponds to TRBD1 (6 bases). The J call may be faulty, since TRBJ2-7 better matches the DNA end. The CDR3 is 14 residues long. Germline loops: CDR1 SGHRS, CDR2 YFSETQ. The CDR3 sequence is CASSIRDTLHEQYF. The CDR3, as DNA: TGCGCCAGCAGCATCCGGGACACCCTACACGAGCAGTACTTC.

A few counts support this clonotype. This chain connects TRBV7-9 to TRBJ1-4, with D tentatively TRBD1 (5 bases). The V gene's germline CDR1 is SEHNR and CDR2 FQNEAQ (reference sequence). CDR3 length: 14 amino acids. V was trimmed by 6 bases and J by 10 bases, leaving 18 bases between them. The CDR3 sequence: CASRPGTGAGKLFF. In DNA form, the CDR3 reads TGTGCCAGCAGGCCAGGAACAGGAGCGGGAAAACTGTTTTTT.

This clonotype was counted a few times. At one boundary the junction diverges from the germline segment, which might be a read error. The chain is built from TRBV2 and TRBJ2-5; 8 nucleotides line up with TRBD1. Per germline, CDR1 SNHLY and CDR2 FYNNEI. This CDR3 is 13 amino acids long. CDR3 sequence: CASSEDRGFLEFF. DNA of the CDR3: TGTGCCAGCAGTGAAGACAGGGGGTTTCTCGAGTTCTTC.

This clonotype was counted between two and nine times. The chain couples TRBV20-1 to TRBJ2-1; TRBD1 is a possible D gene (6 bases). This CDR3 has 14 amino acids. In germline, CDR1 is DFQATT, CDR2 SNEGSKA (reference sequence). Trimming removed 1 base at V and 7 bases at J, with 14 bases between. The CDR3 is CSARGQTGPNEQFF. The CDR3 DNA reads as TGCAGTGCTAGAGGGCAGACAGGACCTAATGAGCAGTTCTTC.

This chain connects TRBV29-1 to TRBJ2-5, with 14 bases fitting TRBD2. The CDR3 extends over 20 amino acids. Germline CDR1 is SQVTM and CDR2 is ANQGSEA. V gave up 4 bases and J gave up 4 bases; unmatched junction bases: 20. The CDR3 loop reads CSVVGVWTSGGQRVAETQYF. In nucleotides, the CDR3 is TGCAGCGTTGTGGGGGTATGGACTAGCGGGGGGCAGAGGGTTGCAGAGACCCAGTACTTC.

V is TRBV29-1 and J is TRBJ2-1, with D possibly matching TRBD2 (5 bases). The ends were cut back, 7 bases at V and 0 bases at J, with 16 bases in the middle. This CDR3 is 15 amino acids long. Germline V lookup: CDR1 SQVTM, CDR2 ANQGSEA. CDR3 in amino acids: CSGTGSSSSYNEQFF. The DNA of the CDR3 is TGCAGCGGGACTGGCAGCTCGAGCTCCTACAATGAGCAGTTCTTC.